These 21 T cell receptor beta chains share one sample of origin, sequenced in a study of T-cell reconstitution after alpha-beta-depleted transplantation in children. Construction of the TCRbeta library involved unique molecular identifiers. Each CDR3 protein is one row after TCRdb ran MiXCR on the PCR reads. This sample has about 480,000 distinct CDR3 sequences; roughly an eighth occur once, and the top ten carry over 5.5%. Material: PBMCs from the stem cell graft donor, obtained from the stem cell graft. These receptors were obtained from a human donor who donated a stem cell graft to a child with combined immunodeficiency.

This clonotype was seen at least ten times. The V gene is TRBV29-1, the J gene TRBJ2-1; 11 bases match TRBD2. After removal of 3 bases from V and 4 bases from J, the junction contained 5 bases not matched to a gene. Germline assignment: CDR1 SQVTM and CDR2 ANQGSEA. CDR3 length: 15 residues. CDR3 coding DNA: TGCAGCGTTGAGGGTAGCGGGAGGGCTTACAATGAGCAGTTCTTC. It codes for CSVEGSGRAYNEQFF.

This clonotype has just a few counts. The chain recombines TRBV20-1 with TRBJ2-5, with a tentative D call TRBD1 (5 bases). Trimming shortened V by 6 bases and J by 0 bases, and 14 bases separated the two germline ends. Germline V gives CDR1 DFQATT, CDR2 SNEGSKA (reference sequence). The CDR3 loop spans 14 amino acids. For the CDR3, the DNA is TGCAGTGCCCAGGGCGGCTACTACCAAGAGACCCAGTACTTC. Its translation: CSAQGGYYQETQYF.

The rearrangement links TRBV6-5 to TRBJ2-1, with D perhaps matching TRBD2 (6 bases). V was cut by 3 bases and J by 2 bases, with 20 bases left in between. Germline V gene data show CDR1 as MNHEY and CDR2 as SVGAGI. The CDR3 covers 18 residues. Written as DNA, the CDR3 is TGTGCCAGCAGTTATAATGGTCGGGAGTATCCTACCTACAATGAGCAGTTCTTC. Translating it yields CASSYNGREYPTYNEQFF.

This clonotype was detected only a few times. The V gene is TRBV20-1, the J gene TRBJ1-4; D unresolved. The CDR3 length is 14 residues. Germline V gene lookup returns CDR1 DFQATT and CDR2 SNEGSKA (reference sequence). Deletions cut 1 base from V and 1 base from J, with 7 bases between. The CDR3 DNA follows: TGCAGTGCTAGAGCGTCTGGAACTAATGAAAAACTGTTTTTT. Amino acid sequence: CSARASGTNEKLFF.

The chain has TRBV24-1 and TRBJ2-1; 9 bases align to TRBD2. Germline values: CDR1 KGHDR, CDR2 SFDVKD. V lost 4 bases to trimming and J lost 0 bases; unmatched junction nucleotides: 9. The CDR3 sequence is 18 residues long. The CDR3 reads CATSDLAGPQSSYNEQFF. The CDR3 nucleotides are TGTGCCACCAGTGACCTAGCGGGGCCGCAAAGCTCCTACAATGAGCAGTTCTTC.

This clonotype has a count of ten or more. The genes are TRBV27 and TRBJ2-2; D assignment may be TRBD1 or TRBD2 (5 bases each). This CDR3 has 13 amino acids. Germline V gene data show CDR1 as MNHEY and CDR2 as SMNVEV (reference sequence). V was trimmed by 5 bases and J by 6 bases, leaving 10 bases between them. CDR3 sequence: CASSRGAAGELFF. CDR3 DNA sequence: TGTGCCAGCAGTCGAGGGGCCGCCGGGGAGCTGTTTTTT.

This clonotype was counted many times. The J gene is TRBJ2-1, the V gene TRBV7-9; 9 nucleotides align to TRBD1. CDR1 is SEHNR, CDR2 FQNEAQ, per germline (reference sequence). Trimming cost V 4 bases and J 6 bases; bases outside gene matches: 7. The CDR3 contains 15 residues. The CDR3 sequence is CASSSGQGASNEQFF. CDR3 in DNA: TGTGCCAGCAGCTCGGGACAGGGAGCCAGCAATGAGCAGTTCTTC.

This clonotype was counted a few times. CDR3 sequence: CSAASLSRGSYNEQFF. In DNA form, the CDR3 reads TGCAGTGCCGCTAGCTTATCGAGGGGCTCCTACAATGAGCAGTTCTTC. The chain recombines TRBV20-1 with TRBJ2-1; D may match TRBD1 or TRBD2 (5 bases each). CDR3 length equals 16 residues. With 6 bases removed from V and 0 bases from J, the gap between germline ends came to 18 bases. CDR1 DFQATT and CDR2 SNEGSKA come from the germline V gene (reference sequence).

The chain combines TRBV20-1 with TRBJ2-2, with D perhaps matching TRBD2 (6 bases). The germline CDR1 and CDR2 sequences are DFQATT and SNEGSKA (reference sequence). The V gene lost 8 bases and the J gene lost 3 bases, with 13 bases spanning the gap. The CDR3 length is 13 residues. DNA of the CDR3: TGCAGTCTCCTAGCGAGGGACACCGGGGAGCTGTTTTTT. Translated: CSLLARDTGELFF.

This clonotype came up a few times. The chain combines TRBV2 with TRBJ2-7; the match to TRBD1 covers 7 bases. Germline CDR1 and CDR2: SNHLY and FYNNEI. This CDR3 comprises 17 residues. V trimming: 2 bases; J trimming: 3 bases; junction bases outside the gene matches: 13. CDR3 amino acids: CASSEPDTRQGYYEQYF. CDR3 nucleotides: TGTGCCAGCAGTGAACCTGATACGAGACAGGGTTACTACGAGCAGTACTTC.

This chain joins TRBV5-1 and TRBJ2-1; 11 bases map to TRBD2. V shed 1 base and J 9 bases; nucleotides not matched to a gene: 6. The CDR3 spans 15 residues. Germline assignment: CDR1 SGHRS and CDR2 YFSETQ. The CDR3 protein is CASSLYSGRAGEQFF. The CDR3, as DNA: TGCGCCAGCAGCTTGTATAGCGGGAGGGCCGGTGAGCAGTTCTTC.

In its sample, this clonotype was seen a few times. This chain connects TRBV29-1 to TRBJ2-2; D unclear. This CDR3 comprises 11 residues. Trimming took 5 bases from V and 5 from J, leaving 6 bases between them. CDR1 and CDR2 (germline): SQVTM, ANQGSEA. The CDR3 here is CSVMATGELFF. Here the CDR3 DNA reads TGCAGCGTTATGGCAACCGGGGAGCTGTTTTTT.

This clonotype was found many times. V usage is TRBV12-3 or TRBV12-4 and J usage is TRBJ1-3; the match to TRBD1 covers 7 bases. The trim removed 4 bases at V and 0 bases at J, leaving 3 bases unmatched. The CDR3 is 15 amino acids. The CDR3 spells CASSSRDSSGNTIYF. The CDR3 nucleotides read TGTGCCAGCAGTTCCCGGGACAGCTCTGGAAACACCATATATTTT.

The table lists this clonotype with a few counts. The chain employs TRBV4-3 and TRBJ2-3; no firm D call. CDR3 length: 14 residues. Germline values: CDR1 LGHNA, CDR2 YSLEER. V was clipped by 1 base and J by 6 bases, with 11 bases between them. This CDR3 reads CASSQGREADTQYF. As DNA, the CDR3 is TGCGCCAGCAGCCAAGGGCGAGAAGCTGATACGCAGTATTTT.

This clonotype was counted only a few times. This chain uses TRBV18 with TRBJ2-5, with D maybe TRBD2 (6 bases). V was clipped by 2 bases and J by 5 bases, with 9 bases between them. Germline V gene data show CDR1 as KGHSH and CDR2 as LQKENI. The CDR3 runs 13 residues. CDR3 sequence: CASSPAGTETQYF. CDR3 DNA: TGTGCCAGCTCACCAGCGGGGACGGAGACCCAGTACTTC.

This clonotype was picked up many times. The chain employs TRBV9 and TRBJ2-1; 9 nucleotides match TRBD2. The germline V gene has CDR1 SGDLS and CDR2 YYNGEE. CDR3 length: 15 amino acids. The V gene end was trimmed by 5 bases and the J gene end by 8 bases; junction bases not matched to a gene: 11. CDR3 in amino acids: CASSDGQREVDEQFF. CDR3 nucleotide sequence: TGTGCCAGCAGTGACGGGCAGCGGGAGGTCGATGAGCAGTTCTTC.

A few counts support this clonotype. The chain is built from TRBV19 and TRBJ1-2; D is perhaps TRBD1 (5 bases). Germline assignment: CDR1 LNHDA and CDR2 SQIVND (reference sequence). The CDR3 runs 14 residues. V was clipped by 6 bases and J by 3 bases, with 14 bases between them. For the CDR3, the DNA is TGTGCCAGTAGCCCAGTCGGGGGTCACTATGGCTACACCTTC. Amino acid sequence: CASSPVGGHYGYTF.

This chain connects TRBV30 to TRBJ2-5; tentative D call: TRBD1 (6 bases). The CDR3 length is 12 residues. The germline V and J ends were trimmed by 5 bases and 7 bases, with 14 bases remaining between them. Germline CDR1 is GTSNPN and CDR2 is SVGIG (reference sequence). The CDR3 DNA follows: TGTGCCTGGGGTGGGACATCCTTGACCCAGTACTTC. Residues: CAWGGTSLTQYF. The whole variable domain, remainder taken from reference TRBV30 and TRBJ2-5, is SQTIHQWPATLVQPVGSPLSLECTVEGTSNPNLYWYRQAAGRGLQLLFYSVGIGQISSEVPQNLSASRPQDRQFILSSKKLLLSDSGFYLCAWGGTSLTQYFGPGTRLLVL.

This clonotype has just a few counts. The chain employs TRBV6-1 and TRBJ1-6, with 9 positions matching TRBD1. CDR3 length: 15 amino acids. The germline gives CDR1 MNHNS, CDR2 SASEGT. V gave up 5 bases and J gave up 7 bases; unmatched junction bases: 6. This CDR3 reads CASSRQGGKNSPLHF. The DNA for the CDR3 is TGTGCCAGCAGTAGACAGGGGGGGAAAAATTCACCCCTCCACTTT.

This clonotype was recorded many times. V is TRBV21-1 and J is TRBJ1-6. TRBV21-1 is an annotated pseudogene. The CDR3 has 16 residues. The CDR3 sequence is CASSKARWNYNSPLHF. The DNA of the CDR3 is TGTGCCAGCAGCAAAGCGCGTTGGAACTATAATTCACCCCTCCACTTT.

The V call is TRBV5-4, the J call TRBJ2-2, with D perhaps being TRBD1 or TRBD2 (5 bases each). The CDR3 runs to 16 residues. Germline CDR1 is SGHNT and CDR2 is YYREEE (reference sequence). V was pared by 0 bases and J by 0 bases, with 9 bases between. The CDR3 nucleotides are TGTGCCAGCAGCTTGGACGGGGCACCGAACACCGGGGAGCTGTTTTTT. Amino acid sequence: CASSLDGAPNTGELFF. The full variable domain, rest sourced from reference TRBV5-4 and TRBJ2-2, is ETGVTQSPTHLIKTRGQQVTLRCSSQSGHNTVSWYQQALGQGPQFIFQYYREEENGRGNFPPRFSGLQFPNYSSELNVNALELDDSALYLCASSLDGAPNTGELFFGEGSRLTVL.